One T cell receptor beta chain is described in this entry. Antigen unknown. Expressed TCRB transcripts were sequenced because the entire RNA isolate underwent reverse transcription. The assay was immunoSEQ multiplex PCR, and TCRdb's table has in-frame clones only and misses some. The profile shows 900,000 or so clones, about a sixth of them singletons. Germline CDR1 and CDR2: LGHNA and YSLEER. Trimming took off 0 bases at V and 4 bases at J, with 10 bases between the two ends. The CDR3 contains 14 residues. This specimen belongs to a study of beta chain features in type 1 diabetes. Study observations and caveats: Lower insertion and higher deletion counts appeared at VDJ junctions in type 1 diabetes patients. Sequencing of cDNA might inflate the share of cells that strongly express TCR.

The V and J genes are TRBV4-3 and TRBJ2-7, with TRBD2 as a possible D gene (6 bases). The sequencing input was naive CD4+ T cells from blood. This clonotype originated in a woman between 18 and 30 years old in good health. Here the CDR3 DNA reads TGCGCCAGCAGCCAAGAAAGCGGGCGGTACGAGCAGTACTTC. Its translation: CASSQESGRYEQYF.